A single sample gave rise to the 11 T cell receptor beta chains below, sequenced in a study of T-cell reconstitution after alpha-beta-depleted transplantation in children. Unique molecular identifiers were used to barcode this TCRbeta library. TCRdb reprocessed the PCR reads via MiXCR and lists one record per CDR3 protein. The repertoire includes hundreds of thousands of distinct CDR3 sequences, about 12% of them detected once, and around 0.8% sits in the top ten. The material was PBMCs, obtained before TCRalphabeta/CD19-depleted stem cell transplant. The receptors derive from a girl aged 2-10 years with congenital amegakaryocytic thrombocytopenia, due to receive a stem cell transplant.

This clonotype was seen ten or more times. The chain uses TRBV5-1 and TRBJ1-4; 8 positions agree with TRBD1. V dropped 0 bases and J dropped 7; count of bases not matched to a gene: 5. Germline assignment: CDR1 SGHRS and CDR2 YFSETQ. The CDR3 is made up of 15 amino acids. The CDR3: CASSLDRTGSEKLFF. The CDR3 nucleotides are TGCGCCAGCAGCTTGGATAGGACAGGGAGTGAAAAACTGTTTTTT.

V and J are TRBV29-1 and TRBJ2-3, with 7 bases aligning to TRBD1. Germline CDR1 reads SQVTM; CDR2 reads ANQGSEA. The CDR3 consists of 11 residues. V was clipped by 7 bases and J by 10 bases; unmatched bases: 8. The CDR3 bases are TGCAGCGCCAACACTCAGGGGGCGCAGTATTTT. It translates to CSANTQGAQYF.

The rearrangement links TRBV15 to TRBJ1-2; 11 bases agree with TRBD1. V shed 7 bases and J 1 base; nucleotides not matched to a gene: 11. Germline CDR1 is LNHNV and CDR2 is YYDKDF (reference sequence). The CDR3 is made up of 17 amino acids. The CDR3 here is CATTPWDRGAFNYGYTF. CDR3 nucleotide sequence: TGTGCCACCACCCCGTGGGACAGGGGGGCTTTTAACTATGGCTACACCTTC.

This clonotype was detected ten times or more. The J gene is TRBJ2-1, the V gene TRBV20-1, with 7 bases aligning to TRBD2. The CDR3 is 14 residues long. Unmatched junction bases numbered 11, after V lost 6 bases and J lost 6 bases. CDR1 and CDR2 from the germline V gene are DFQATT and SNEGSKA (reference sequence). CDR3 in amino acids: CSALGLRVANEQFF. CDR3 DNA sequence: TGCAGTGCATTGGGACTAAGGGTCGCCAATGAGCAGTTCTTC.

Note on this clonotype: This may be a read error, as it is one base from a much larger clone. V usage is TRBV20-1 and J usage is TRBJ2-3, with a possible D match to TRBD1 (6 bases). V shed 7 bases and J shed 6 bases, with 23 bases lying between them. Germline V lookup: CDR1 DFQATT, CDR2 SNEGSKA (reference sequence). This CDR3 contains 15 residues. The CDR3 DNA is TGCAGTGGTACGAGGTGGGGGCCATTGGCCGATACGCAGTATTTT. The encoded protein is CSGTRWGPLADTQYF.

The chain links TRBV12-3 or TRBV12-4 to TRBJ2-6; D is uncertain. CDR3 length: 18 amino acids. V was shortened by 2 bases and J by 0 bases, with 14 bases between the two germline ends. As DNA, the CDR3 is TGTGCCAGCAGTTTAAGAGGCGGCCTCAGCTCTGGGGCCAACGTCCTGACTTTC. Its protein product is CASSLRGGLSSGANVLTF.

This clonotype showed up many times. The CDR3 coding sequence is TGCAGTGCTAGGGTCCCTAGCGGGAGCTCTGGGGCCAACGTCCTGACTTTC. Residues: CSARVPSGSSGANVLTF. V is TRBV20-1 and J is TRBJ2-6, with TRBD2 identical over 10 bases. V dropped 3 bases and J dropped 0; count of bases not matched to a gene: 5. The CDR3 sequence is 17 residues long. CDR1 DFQATT and CDR2 SNEGSKA come from the germline V gene (reference sequence).

In its sample, this clonotype was seen many times. The J gene is TRBJ2-7, the V gene TRBV28, with 11 positions matching TRBD2. The CDR3 spans 13 residues. Looked up from germline, CDR1 is MDHEN and CDR2 is SYDVKM. V was pared by 6 bases and J by 4 bases, with 2 bases of the junction left unmatched. The chain's CDR3 is CASRLAGGYEQYF. CDR3 in DNA: TGTGCCAGCAGGTTAGCGGGAGGGTACGAGCAGTACTTC.

The J gene is TRBJ2-7, the V gene TRBV20-1, with 7 bases aligning to TRBD1. The CDR3 runs to 13 residues. V was clipped by 4 bases and J by 5 bases; unmatched bases: 8. From germline, CDR1 is DFQATT and CDR2 SNEGSKA (reference sequence). The CDR3 is CSATLLTGDEQYF. CDR3 in DNA: TGCAGTGCTACACTGTTAACAGGGGACGAGCAGTACTTC.

Ten or more counts support this clonotype. This chain connects TRBV20-1 to TRBJ2-1; D is undetermined. V lost 3 bases and J 4 bases, leaving 10 bases between the germline ends. CDR1 DFQATT and CDR2 SNEGSKA come from the germline V gene (reference sequence). The CDR3 sequence is 13 residues long. DNA for the CDR3: TGCAGTGCTAGTTATTCTGATTACAATGAGCAGTTCTTC. Its protein product is CSASYSDYNEQFF.

V and J are TRBV14 and TRBJ2-2; tentatively, D is TRBD1 or TRBD2 (5 bases each). Germline values: CDR1 SGHDN, CDR2 FVKESK. V was clipped by 4 bases and J by 2 bases, with 20 bases between them. The CDR3 extends over 18 amino acids. The CDR3 spells CASSRHPGTGYNTGELFF. DNA for the CDR3: TGTGCCAGCAGCCGACACCCAGGGACCGGTTACAACACCGGGGAGCTGTTTTTT.